This T cell receptor beta chain was profiled in a study of blood T cell repertoires in COVID-19. In the study's own analysis: Amplification of reference gene primers provided the estimated nucleated cell counts. TCRdb keeps only in-frame clones here, not all; method: immunoSEQ multiplex PCR. That table gives V, J and clone size, and the DNA gave D and trimming. The profile shows 85,000 to 120,000 clones, more than 90% of them singletons. This sequence was found in a woman aged 45-60 years with COVID-19, enrolled during active disease. The specimen sequenced was peripheral blood.

CDR3 nucleotide sequence: TGTGCCAGCAGCTTAGATCTAGGGGGGGCGTACAATGAGCAGTTCTTC. Its translation: CASSLDLGGAYNEQFF. The chain uses TRBV11-2 and TRBJ2-1; D might be TRBD2 (7 bases). Per germline, CDR1 SGHAT and CDR2 FQNNGV. The CDR3 loop spans 16 amino acids. Trimming removed 0 bases at V and 4 bases at J, with 13 bases between.